This passage covers 10 T cell receptor beta chains from one sample sequenced in a study of beta chain features in type 1 diabetes. Isolated RNA was reverse transcribed in full, so expressed TCRB transcripts were sequenced. The assay was immunoSEQ multiplex PCR, and TCRdb's table has in-frame clones only and misses some. In the table there are about 200,000 clones, 11% of which are singletons. The specimen sequenced was central memory CD4+ T cells from blood. The receptor source for this set is a man aged 18 to 29 in good health.

This clone has just a few counts. The chain recombines TRBV13 with TRBJ2-7; D uncertain. This CDR3 spans 13 amino acids. Germline V gene lookup returns CDR1 PRHDT and CDR2 FYEKMQ (reference sequence). V shed 1 base and J shed 3 bases, with 7 bases lying between them. The CDR3 sequence is CASSLVGGYEQYF. In DNA form, the CDR3 reads TGTGCCAGCAGCTTAGTGGGCGGCTACGAGCAGTACTTC.

This clone has ten or more counts. This chain joins TRBV11-2 and TRBJ2-1; 8 bases line up with TRBD1. The CDR3 consists of 15 residues. The V gene's germline CDR1 is SGHAT and CDR2 FQNNGV. V was pared by 1 base and J by 3 bases, with 2 bases of the junction left unmatched. The CDR3 DNA sequence: TGTGCCAGCAGCTTAGTGGGACAGGTCTACAATGAGCAGTTCTTC. It specifies CASSLVGQVYNEQFF.

A word on this clone: The same CDR3 can be traced to other DNA sequences in this sample. The gene calls are TRBV5-1 and TRBJ2-7; the match to TRBD1 covers 7 bases. V was pared by 2 bases and J by 1 base, with 0 bases of the junction left unmatched. This CDR3 comprises 13 residues. Germline CDR1 SGHRS, CDR2 YFSETQ. The DNA for the CDR3 is TGCGCCAGCAGCTTACAGGGGTCCTACGAGCAGTACTTC. Translation gives CASSLQGSYEQYF.

This clone was picked up a small number of times. The rearrangement joins TRBV25-1 to TRBJ1-2; the D is unclear. The CDR3 loop spans 13 amino acids. With 2 bases removed from V and 3 bases from J, the gap between germline ends came to 7 bases. The germline gives CDR1 MGHDK, CDR2 SYGVNS. This CDR3 is CASSERQYYGYTF. In nucleotides, the CDR3 is TGTGCCAGCAGTGAAAGGCAGTACTATGGCTACACCTTC.

The genes are TRBV10-3 and TRBJ2-7, with 10 nucleotides matching TRBD1. The CDR3 runs to 11 residues. CDR1 is ENHRY, CDR2 SYGVKD, per germline. J was trimmed by 6 bases and V by 10 bases; bases with no gene match: 3. The CDR3 sequence is CATTGGIEQYF. In DNA form, the CDR3 reads TGTGCCACGACAGGGGGCATCGAGCAGTACTTC.

This clone was seen a few times. The V call is TRBV2, the J call TRBJ2-1, with 10 bases aligning to TRBD2. Germline V CDR1 and CDR2: SNHLY, FYNNEI. J was trimmed by 4 bases and V by 8 bases; bases with no gene match: 5. The CDR3 has 14 residues. The CDR3 region is CASGRTSGYNEQFF. In DNA, the CDR3 is TGTGCCAGCGGACGGACTAGCGGATACAATGAGCAGTTCTTC.

In its sample, this clone was seen many times. The chain links TRBV5-4 to TRBJ2-5; TRBD2 is a possible D gene (6 bases). The ends were cut back, 4 bases at V and 5 bases at J, with 18 bases in the middle. The CDR3 extends over 15 amino acids. The V gene's germline CDR1 is SGHNT and CDR2 YYREEE (reference sequence). The CDR3 protein is CASSPTGEAGETQYF. The CDR3 bases are TGTGCCAGCAGCCCTACGGGGGAGGCTGGGGAGACCCAGTACTTC.

There are a few counts of this clone. This sequence joins TRBV7-3 and TRBJ2-1; TRBD2 aligns across 8 bases. There are 15 residues in the CDR3. In germline, CDR1 is SGHTA, CDR2 FQGTGA. V shed 7 bases and J 4 bases; nucleotides not matched to a gene: 9. The CDR3 loop is CASTRAGGLYNEQFF. In DNA, the CDR3 is TGTGCCAGCACCAGGGCGGGAGGACTTTACAATGAGCAGTTCTTC. The variable domain in full, with the rest retrieved from reference TRBV7-3 and TRBJ2-1, is GAGVSQTPSNKVTEKGKYVELRCDPISGHTALYWYRQSLGQGPEFLIYFQGTGAADDSGLPNDRFFAVRPEGSVSTLKIQRTERGDSAVYLCASTRAGGLYNEQFFGPGTRLTVL.

This clone was picked up a small number of times. The identical CDR3 is also encoded by other nucleotide sequences in the sample. This chain uses TRBV30 with TRBJ2-7; TRBD2 matches 8 bases. Germline values: CDR1 GTSNPN, CDR2 SVGIG (reference sequence). The CDR3 covers 14 residues. V was clipped by 0 bases and J by 3 bases; unmatched bases: 4. The CDR3 coding sequence is TGTGCCTGGAGTGTTAGACTAGCGAGCTACGAGCAGTACTTC. Protein: CAWSVRLASYEQYF.

The rearrangement uses TRBV2 and TRBJ2-7, with 8 bases matching TRBD1. CDR1 and CDR2 from the germline V gene are SNHLY and FYNNEI. This CDR3 has 17 amino acids. V lost 0 bases and J lost 0; bases outside the gene matches: 7. CDR3 amino acids: CASSEAPHRGSSYEQYF. CDR3 DNA: TGTGCCAGCAGTGAAGCCCCCCACAGGGGGAGCTCCTACGAGCAGTACTTC.